This TCR beta chain is from a study of a mutant IDH1 vaccine in newly diagnosed glioma. On the study more broadly: Patients arrived already treated with radiotherapy, temozolomide, or both, most having had both.

The time point: baseline, week 1 (first vaccination visit). Stated treatment: pre-vaccination baseline after standard-of-care therapy. In every donor, the tumor was a new WHO grade 3 or 4 IDH1-mutant, ATRX-lost astrocytoma. The V gene's germline CDR1 is MGHRA and CDR2 YSYEKL. The CDR3 has 17 amino acids. V was pared by 2 bases and J by 5 bases, with 22 bases between. A remark on this clone: Antigen: not known.

Study-level points and caveats: Altogether, 80% to 95% of patients exhibited vaccine-induced immune responses.

The protocol was immunoSEQ multiplex PCR, while the TCRdb copy is restricted to in-frame clones and leaves out a portion. The data hold tens of thousands of clones, with 80% to 90% observed a single time. This receptor was obtained from a man younger than 30 with glioma. Material: PBMCs, obtained from a glioma patient treated with radiotherapy, temozolomide or both. The chain carries TRBV4-1 and TRBJ2-7; maybe TRBD2 (5 bases). Here the CDR3 reads CASSQLPGEAAGNEQYF. CDR3 sequence (DNA): TGCGCCAGCAGCCAACTTCCTGGGGAAGCGGCCGGGAACGAGCAGTACTTC.